This T cell receptor beta chain is from a study of CD8+CD57+ T cells in acquired aplastic anemia. Study details: Quantities of DNA derived from sorted CD4+ and CD8+ cells averaged around 3.2 ug.

V lost 3 bases and J 5 bases, leaving 11 bases between the germline ends. The CDR3 sequence is 15 residues long. Germline CDR1 reads MGHDK; CDR2 reads SYGVNS. CDR3 and TCR beta VDJ profiling relied on a genomic DNA template. From the reads, TCRdb called clonotypes with MiXCR, one entry per CDR3 protein. The profile shows about 58,000 distinct CDR3 sequences, 55% to 70% of them singletons. Sequencing involved patients with CD8+CD57+ cell expansion previously shown by flow cytometry. Severe acquired aplastic anemia affected all patients. This clonotype originated in a human donor with aplastic anemia. This chain uses TRBV25-1 with TRBJ1-6; D unresolved. The sample consisted of sorted CD4+, CD8+, or CD8+CD57+ T cells (not recorded which) from PBMCs. This CDR3 is CASSDAGLNNSPLHF. As DNA, the CDR3 is TGTGCCAGCAGTGACGCGGGTCTTAATAATTCACCCCTCCACTTT.